These 7 T cell receptor beta chains share one sample of origin, sequenced in a study of T cells after posttransplantation cyclophosphamide. The protocol was immunoSEQ multiplex PCR, while the TCRdb copy is restricted to in-frame clones and leaves out a portion. The repertoire consists of tens of thousands of clones, none detected only once. The sequenced sample was PBMCs. These receptors all stem from a man aged 35 to 55 in good health, CMV-negative, and a related stem cell transplant donor.

This clone has ten or more counts. This chain uses TRBV2 with TRBJ2-1; a weak D match, TRBD2 (5 bases). CDR1 and CDR2 from the germline V gene are SNHLY and FYNNEI. The ends were cut back, 2 bases at V and 9 bases at J, with 14 bases in the middle. CDR3 length: 14 residues. The CDR3 here is CASSEFPLVSEQFF. The CDR3 nucleotides read TGTGCCAGCAGTGAATTCCCACTAGTATCTGAGCAGTTCTTC.

This clone was picked up a small number of times. The chain joins TRBV7-8 to TRBJ2-7; 8 nucleotides match TRBD1. CDR1 is SGHVS, CDR2 FQNEAQ, per germline. V gave up 5 bases and J gave up 4 bases; unmatched junction bases: 10. This CDR3 spans 15 amino acids. CDR3: CASSARDRFEYEQYF. The CDR3 coding sequence is TGTGCCAGCAGCGCCCGGGACAGGTTCGAGTACGAGCAGTACTTC.

At least ten counts were recorded for this clone. The genes are TRBV19 and TRBJ1-5; possibly TRBD1 for D (5 bases). V was trimmed by 7 bases and J by 2 bases, leaving 15 bases between them. This CDR3 is built from 15 residues. Germline V gives CDR1 LNHDA, CDR2 SQIVND (reference sequence). CDR3 sequence: CASTMGLGGNQPQHF. CDR3 in DNA: TGTGCCAGTACCATGGGACTCGGAGGCAATCAGCCCCAGCATTTT.

This clone was recorded many times. The chain combines TRBV18 with TRBJ2-7, with D uncertain. Trimming stripped 3 bases from V and 0 bases from J, with 18 bases between. The CDR3 runs to 17 residues. From germline, CDR1 is KGHSH and CDR2 LQKENI. As DNA, the CDR3 is TGTGCCAGCTCACCTACCCTGGCGAGAGGATACTCCTACGAGCAGTACGTC. It encodes CASSPTLARGYSYEQYV.

This clone was recorded a few times. The chain links TRBV25-1 to TRBJ2-2; the D is unclear. The CDR3 contains 12 residues. From germline, CDR1 is MGHDK and CDR2 SYGVNS. V lost 6 bases and J lost 7, with 9 bases in between. DNA for the CDR3: TGTGCCAGCAGGGAGAGGTACGGGGAGCTGTTTTTT. This encodes CASRERYGELFF.

This clone was found many times. The chain links TRBV30 to TRBJ1-1, with unresolved D. The V end was cut by 3 bases, the J end by 5 bases, with 10 bases between. The CDR3 covers 12 residues. Germline CDR1 reads GTSNPN; CDR2 reads SVGIG (reference sequence). The CDR3 coding sequence is TGTGCCTGGAGGCGAGGGTGGACTGAAGCTTTCTTT. Its protein is CAWRRGWTEAFF.

The table lists this clone with many counts. This chain links TRBV6-5 with TRBJ1-2; D is possibly TRBD1 (5 bases). V lost 4 bases to trimming and J lost 4 bases, with 19 bases between them. This CDR3 is built from 16 residues. Germline-derived CDR1 and CDR2 are MNHEY and SVGAGI. This CDR3 reads CASSSGSSGYPYGYTF. The CDR3 DNA follows: TGTGCCAGCAGTTCGGGCTCATCAGGGTACCCCTATGGCTACACCTTC.